This T cell receptor beta chain emerged from a study of T cell repertoires in cytomegalovirus infection. This clonotype has just a few counts. What it binds is not known. With 3 bases removed from V and 4 bases from J, the gap between germline ends came to 19 bases. This CDR3 is 17 amino acids long. TCRdb re-called the reads with MiXCR, one entry per CDR3 protein. The repertoire holds about 500,000 distinct CDR3 sequences, 25% to 35% seen once, with under 20% in the top ten. This TCR was sampled from a human donor in good health (CMV status not recorded). Some clones in this sample may be carry-over from other donors' samples. The source material was cultured PBMCs, sampled from culture after CMV antigen stimulation. V and J are TRBV12-3 or TRBV12-4 and TRBJ2-1; a weak D match, TRBD2 (5 bases). CDR3 nucleotides: TGTGCCAGCAGTTTCGCCGACCGGCGGGCGCCTTACAATGAGCAGTTCTTC. Translating gives CASSFADRRAPYNEQFF.